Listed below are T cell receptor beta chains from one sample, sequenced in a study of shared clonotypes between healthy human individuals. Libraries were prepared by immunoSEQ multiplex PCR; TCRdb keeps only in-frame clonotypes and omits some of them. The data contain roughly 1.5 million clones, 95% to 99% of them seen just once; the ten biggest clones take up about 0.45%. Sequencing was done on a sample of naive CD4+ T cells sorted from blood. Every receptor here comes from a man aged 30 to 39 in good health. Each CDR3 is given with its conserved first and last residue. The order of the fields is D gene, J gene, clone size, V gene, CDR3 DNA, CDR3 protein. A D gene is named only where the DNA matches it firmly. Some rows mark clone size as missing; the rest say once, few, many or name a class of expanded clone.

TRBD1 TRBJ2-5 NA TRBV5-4 TGTGCCAGCAGCTCGAGGACAGGTGAGGAGACCCAGTACTTC CASSSRTGEETQYF
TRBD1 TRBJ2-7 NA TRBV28 TGTGCCAGCAGTCCCCACAGGGGGAGATCCTACGAGCAGTACTTC CASSPHRGRSYEQYF
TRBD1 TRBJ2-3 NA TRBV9 TGTGCCAGCAGCGCCCAGGGACAGCATAACACAGATACGCAGTATTTT CASSAQGQHNTDTQYF
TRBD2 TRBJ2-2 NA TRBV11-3 TGTGCCAGCAGCTTGGGGACTAGCGGCACCGGGGAGCTGTTTTTT CASSLGTSGTGELFF
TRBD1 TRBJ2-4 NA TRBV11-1 TGTGCCAGCAGCGCAGGGGGCATATCCAAAAACATTCAGTACTTC CASSAGGISKNIQYF
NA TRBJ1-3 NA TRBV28 TGTGCCAGCAGTTTAGCAGGTGCAAGGGACACCATATATTTT CASSLAGARDTIYF
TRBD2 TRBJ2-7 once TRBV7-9 TGTGCCAGCAGCTTAGCTCGGTTGATAGCGGGAGCCGAGCAGTACTTC CASSLARLIAGAEQYF
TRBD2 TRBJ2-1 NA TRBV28 TGTGCCAGCAGGAAGGGACTAGCGGACGGGGGTGAGCAGTTCTTC CASRKGLADGGEQFF
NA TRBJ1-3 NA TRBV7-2 TGTGCCAGCAGCTTAGCCCACACAGTCAGCTCTGGAAACACCATATATTTT CASSLAHTVSSGNTIYF
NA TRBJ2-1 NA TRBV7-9 TGTGCCAGCAGCTTAAGGTCGTCTCCCGCTGAGCAGTTCTTC CASSLRSSPAEQFF
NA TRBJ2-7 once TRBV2 TGTGCCAGCAGTGGAGATTCCTACGAGCAGTACTTC CASSGDSYEQYF
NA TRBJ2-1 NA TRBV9 TGTGCCAGCAGCCCCCAAACCTACAATGAGCAGTTCTTC CASSPQTYNEQFF
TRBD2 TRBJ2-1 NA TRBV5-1 TGCGCCAGCAGCCCAACCCACGGGGGGGCCGGCGGTGAGCAGTTCTTC CASSPTHGGAGGEQFF
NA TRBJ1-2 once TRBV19 TGTGCCAGTAGTATGGGAGGACAGTCTTACTATGGCTACACCTTC CASSMGGQSYYGYTF
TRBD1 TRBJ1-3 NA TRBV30 TGTGCCTGGGGGACAGGGGTTGGAAACACCATATATTTT CAWGTGVGNTIYF
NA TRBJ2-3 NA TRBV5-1 TGCGCCAGCAGCTTGGAGTCTTTAGGGGGTACGCAGTATTTT CASSLESLGGTQYF
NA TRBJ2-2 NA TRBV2 TGTGCCAGCAGTGGGAGAGAGAACACCGGGGAGCTGTTTTTT CASSGRENTGELFF
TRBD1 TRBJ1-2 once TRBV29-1 TGCAGCGTTGGGACAGGACCTAACTATGGCTACACCTTC CSVGTGPNYGYTF
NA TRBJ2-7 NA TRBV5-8 TGTGCCAGCAGCTTGACAGGGATCGAGCAGTACTTC CASSLTGIEQYF
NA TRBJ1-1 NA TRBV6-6 TGTGCCAGCAGCCAAACAGGGCTCACTGAAGCTTTCTTT CASSQTGLTEAFF
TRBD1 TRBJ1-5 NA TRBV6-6 TGTGCCAGCAGTACGACCGACAGGGGGAGTCAGCCCCAGCATTTT CASSTTDRGSQPQHF
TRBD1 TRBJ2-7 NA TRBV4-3 TGCGCCAGCAGCCAAGATAGTGGGCGACAGGGGGTCACCTACGAGCAGTACTTC CASSQDSGRQGVTYEQYF
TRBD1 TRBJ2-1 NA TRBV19 TGTGCCAGTAGTACCTATGGGGGACAGCGAAGGGTAGCGATATCCTACAATGAGCAGTTCTTC CASSTYGGQRRVAISYNEQFF
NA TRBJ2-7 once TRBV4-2 TGTGCCAGCAGCCACCCCCTGGCGGGACTCACCTACGAGCAGTACTTC CASSHPLAGLTYEQYF
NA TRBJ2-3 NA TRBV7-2 TGTGCCAGCAGCGAACGCAGGGGACCTAGCACAGATACGCAGTATTTT CASSERRGPSTDTQYF
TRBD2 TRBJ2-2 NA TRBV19 TGTGCCAGTACCTACAAGGGAGGGCCAACCACCGGGGAGCTGTTTTTT CASTYKGGPTTGELFF
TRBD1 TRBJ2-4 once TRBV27 TGTGCCAGCAGTCAATCGGGACAGCATCTAGCCAAAAACATTCAGTACTTC CASSQSGQHLAKNIQYF
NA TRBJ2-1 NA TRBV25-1 TGTGCCAGCTCCCAGGACTACTACAATGAGCAGTTCTTC CASSQDYYNEQFF
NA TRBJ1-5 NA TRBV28 TGTGCCAGCAGCCTAGGCGGGGGTTGGACGCAGCCCCAGCATTTT CASSLGGGWTQPQHF
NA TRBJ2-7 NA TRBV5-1 TGCGCCAGCAGCTTGAAGGGCACGCCCCCAAACGAGCAGTACTTC CASSLKGTPPNEQYF